Sequencing of this T cell receptor beta chain was carried out in a study of Ad26.COV2.S vaccination and SARS-CoV-2 variants. Study-level points and caveats: In TCR breadth and depth analyses, total T cell responses may have been underestimated. Comparable non-spike TCR breadth was observed in vaccine and placebo recipients. Substantial response breadth was reportedly seen for spike-specific CD8+ and CD4+ T cells after vaccination.

For this clone: Its antigen is undetermined.

TCRdb's table, derived via immunoSEQ multiplex PCR, lists solely in-frame clones and lacks some. The profile covers thousands of clones, with roughly 84% appearing a single time and 25% to 30% taken by the ten largest. This CDR3 region has 13 residues. J gave up 9 bases and V 7 bases, and 6 bases lay outside the gene matches. CDR1 is MNHEY, CDR2 SVGAGI, per germline. This chain joins TRBV6-5 and TRBJ1-6; the match to TRBD1 covers 7 bases. Sequences were derived from peripheral blood, sampled after recovery from COVID-19. The clonotype originates from a human donor who had recovered from COVID-19. The CDR3 DNA reads TGTGCCAGCACCTTTGACAGGGCTTCACCCCTCCACTTT. Its protein is CASTFDRASPLHF.